This is a list of T cell receptor beta chains from one sample in a study of blood T cell repertoires in COVID-19. Only in-frame clones appear in the TCRdb table, and some are missing; sequencing was by immunoSEQ multiplex PCR. This sample carries around 70,000 clones, about 89% of them seen once, and the ten largest clones take around 0.6%. Sequenced input: peripheral blood. These receptors came from a man in his sixties with acute or convalescent COVID-19. The CDR3 runs from the conserved cysteine through the conserved F or W. A D gene is named only where the DNA matches it firmly. A row's size may be missing; if present it is once, few, many or a size class.

>14|.|.|TRBJ1-2|TRBV5-4
TGTGCCAGCAGCTTGGTGGGGGGAGTCGTGGGCTACACCTTC
CASSLVGGVVGYTF
>15|.|TRBD1|TRBJ1-1|TRBV19
TGTGCCAGTAGTCAAGGACAGGTGGTTTACACTGAAGCTTTCTTT
CASSQGQVVYTEAFF
>16|.|TRBD2|TRBJ2-1|TRBV5-1
TGCGCCAGCAGCAAAGACACTAGCGGTACCTACAATGAGCAGTTCTTC
CASSKDTSGTYNEQFF
>17|.|TRBD2|TRBJ2-5|TRBV4-1
TGCGCCAGCAGCCTGGATTGGAGCGGGAGAGAAGGGGAGACCCAGTACTTC
CASSLDWSGREGETQYF
>13|.|.|TRBJ2-5|TRBV5-4
TGTGCCAGCAGCTTGGCTAGTAGGGAGACCCAGTACTTC
CASSLASRETQYF
>17|.|.|TRBJ2-1|TRBV6-2/TRBV6-3
TGTGCCAGCAGCGCACCCTCGGACTCCCGCTCCTACAATGAGCAGTTCTTC
CASSAPSDSRSYNEQFF
>13|.|TRBD1|TRBJ1-2|TRBV6-5
TGTGCCAGCAGCCCACAGGGGGCTGTTGGCTACACCTTC
CASSPQGAVGYTF
>18|.|TRBD2|TRBJ2-5|TRBV19
TGTGCCAGTAGCGCGCCCGGGACTAGCGGGAGGCCAGGGGAGACCCAGTACTTC
CASSAPGTSGRPGETQYF
>15|.|.|TRBJ1-2|TRBV29-1
TGCAGCGTTGGGTCAGGCCCCACAGATAAGTATGGCTACACCTTC
CSVGSGPTDKYGYTF
>16|.|.|TRBJ2-1|TRBV7-2
TGTGCCAGCAGATATCTTCCACTTCTCACCTACAATGAGCAGTTCTTC
CASRYLPLLTYNEQFF
>14|.|TRBD2|TRBJ2-5|TRBV6-1
TGTGCCAGCAGTGAGGGCGGGAGGAGGGAGACCCAGTACTTC
CASSEGGRRETQYF
>15|.|.|TRBJ1-1|TRBV5-6
TGTGCCAGCAGCTCTCAGGGTAGAATGAACACTGAAGCTTTCTTT
CASSSQGRMNTEAFF
>12|.|.|TRBJ2-3|TRBV19
TGTGCCAGTAGTCTAAACTCAGATACGCAGTATTTT
CASSLNSDTQYF
>14|.|TRBD1|TRBJ1-5|TRBV6-1
TGTGCCAGCAGAGAAACAGGGGAGCATCAGCCCCAGCATTTT
CASRETGEHQPQHF
>13|.|.|TRBJ2-7|TRBV2
TGTGCCAGCTCCGACAGGTTCGGCTACGAGCAGTACTTC
CASSDRFGYEQYF
>14|.|.|TRBJ2-5|TRBV5-6
TGTGCCAGCAGCTTTCCCGGACAGCAAGAGACCCAGTACTTC
CASSFPGQQETQYF
>18|.|.|TRBJ2-1|TRBV21-1
TGTGCCAGCAGCAAAGGGGACAGGGAAGGAAGCTCCTACAATGAGCAGTTCTTC
CASSKGDREGSSYNEQFF
>23|once|.|TRBJ2-6|TRBV21-1
TGTGCCAGCAGCAAACCCGGAGTACATATACAGGGGGCTCTAGTACTTGGGGCCAACGTCCTGACTTTC
CASSKPGVHIQGALVLGANVLTF
>12|.|.|TRBJ2-5|TRBV7-9
TGTGCCAGCAGCTTAAACCGGGAGACCCAGTACTTC
CASSLNRETQYF
>13|.|.|TRBJ1-2|TRBV29-1
TGCAGCGTTGCCGACAGGTCCAGATATGGCTACACCTTC
CSVADRSRYGYTF
>13|.|.|TRBJ2-1|TRBV7-2
TGTGCCAGCAGCTCCGCAGGGTGGAATGAGCAGTTCTTC
CASSSAGWNEQFF
>14|few|.|TRBJ2-7|TRBV7-9
TGTGCCAGCAGCTTAGGTGTAGTAAACTACGAGCAGTACTTC
CASSLGVVNYEQYF
>13|.|TRBD1|TRBJ1-2|TRBV5-4
TGTGCCAGCAGCACCCAGGGGGCGAAGGGCTACACCTTC
CASSTQGAKGYTF
>16|.|TRBD2|TRBJ2-1|TRBV14
TGTGCCAGCAGCCACGGACTAGCGGGTTTCTACAATGAGCAGTTCTTC
CASSHGLAGFYNEQFF
>16|.|TRBD2|TRBJ2-1|TRBV2
TGTGCCAGCAGTGACAGTCGGCTAGCGGGAAACAATGAGCAGTTCTTC
CASSDSRLAGNNEQFF
>17|.|TRBD1|TRBJ2-3|TRBV5-1
TGCGCCAGCAGCCGTATCCGTCCCGGGACAGGCACAGATACGCAGTATTTT
CASSRIRPGTGTDTQYF
>15|.|TRBD2|TRBJ2-5|TRBV7-9
TGTGCCACCCCGCGGGGGGATGGATCACAAGAGACCCAGTACTTC
CATPRGDGSQETQYF
>13|.|TRBD1|TRBJ2-5|TRBV2
TGTGCCAGCAGAACAGGGGAGTCGAGGACCCAGTACTTC
CASRTGESRTQYF
>14|once|.|TRBJ2-2|TRBV7-3
TGTGCCAGCAGCTTAGACAGAAACACCGGGGAGCTGTTTTTT
CASSLDRNTGELFF
>15|.|.|TRBJ1-1|TRBV5-6
TGTGCCAGCAGCTTAACACAGGGCCGTGGGACTGAAGCTTTCTTT
CASSLTQGRGTEAFF
>18|.|.|TRBJ1-5|TRBV4-1
TGCGCCAGCAGTCAAGAAGGTGCCATACAGGGTAACAATCAGCCCCAGCATTTT
CASSQEGAIQGNNQPQHF
>16|.|.|TRBJ1-3|TRBV3-1/TRBV3-2
TGTGCCAGCAGCCAAGTCGTATGGAGCTCTGGAAACACCATATATTTT
CASSQVVWSSGNTIYF
>18|.|TRBD2|TRBJ2-1|TRBV3-1/TRBV3-2
TGTGCCAGCAGCCAACGGAAAGGACTAGCGGGTATCCACAATGAGCAGTTCTTC
CASSQRKGLAGIHNEQFF
>16|.|TRBD1|TRBJ1-1|TRBV5-1
TGCGCCAGCAGCACTGGACAGGGGGGGATGAACACTGAAGCTTTCTTT
CASSTGQGGMNTEAFF
>12|.|.|TRBJ2-1|TRBV29-1
TGCAGCGTTCGGACTGGGATCAATGAGCAGTTCTTC
CSVRTGINEQFF
>11|.|.|TRBJ1-1|TRBV27
TGTGCCAGCAGAACAGGGCCCGAAGCTTTCTTT
CASRTGPEAFF
>14|.|.|TRBJ2-1|TRBV2
TGTGCCAGCAAGATGGGGCAAGAGAGAAATGAGCAGTTCTTC
CASKMGQERNEQFF
>13|once|TRBD1|TRBJ2-7|TRBV7-9
TGTGCCAGCAGCAGGGACAGCCCTTACGAGCAGTACTTC
CASSRDSPYEQYF
>17|.|.|TRBJ1-6|TRBV6-1
TGTGCCAGCAGTGACCGGAGGGGTTTTGCCCAATATTCACCCCTCCACTTT
CASSDRRGFAQYSPLHF